Listed here are 25 T cell receptor beta chains from one sample, sequenced in a study of preoperative IRX-2 immunotherapy in early breast cancer. Assay: immunoSEQ multiplex PCR; the TCRdb copy retains only in-frame clones and omits some. The table records 28,000 or so clones, 90% of them present only once. As for treatment: preoperative locoregional IRX-2 cytokine immunotherapy. The specimen was taken from a patient treated with IRX-2 immunotherapy. All receptors come from a human donor with breast cancer.

The rearrangement links TRBV28 to TRBJ1-5; D remains ambiguous. V dropped 4 bases and J dropped 0 bases, with 7 bases sitting between them. Germline V CDR1 and CDR2: MDHEN, SYDVKM. CDR3 length: 14 residues. CDR3 residues: CASSSHYSNQPQHF. The CDR3, as DNA: TGTGCCAGCAGTTCACATTATAGCAATCAGCCCCAGCATTTT.

The rearrangement links TRBV27 to TRBJ2-5; D perhaps matches TRBD1 (6 bases). Trimming took off 6 bases at V and 5 bases at J, with 22 bases between the two ends. Germline values: CDR1 MNHEY, CDR2 SMNVEV (reference sequence). This CDR3 comprises 16 residues. The DNA of the CDR3 is TGTGCCAGCAGCGGGTTTGGGGCAGGGGAAGCGGAGACCCAGTACTTC. Translated: CASSGFGAGEAETQYF.

The rearrangement joins TRBV5-1 to TRBJ1-1, with D tentatively TRBD1 (6 bases). Germline lookup yields CDR1 SGHRS and CDR2 YFSETQ. V was pared by 0 bases and J by 5 bases, with 17 bases between. This CDR3 comprises 16 residues. The CDR3 loop is CASSLGMDDRRTEAFF. CDR3 in DNA: TGCGCCAGCAGCTTGGGAATGGACGACAGGAGGACTGAAGCTTTCTTT.

The chain links TRBV28 to TRBJ2-5, with D possibly TRBD2 on 6 matching bases. This CDR3 has 13 residues. The V gene's germline CDR1 is MDHEN and CDR2 SYDVKM. With 2 bases removed from V and 5 bases from J, the gap between germline ends came to 9 bases. The CDR3 nucleotides are TGTGCCAGCAGTTTAGGAGGGAGGGAGACCCAGTACTTC. This sequence encodes CASSLGGRETQYF.

The gene calls are TRBV28 and TRBJ1-2; maybe TRBD1 (5 bases). Trimming cost V 4 bases and J 4 bases, with 10 bases left between them. The germline gives CDR1 MDHEN, CDR2 SYDVKM. The CDR3 contains 13 residues. CDR3 protein: CASSYDRVYGYTF. For the CDR3, the DNA is TGTGCCAGCAGTTACGACAGAGTCTATGGCTACACCTTC.

The chain combines TRBV30 with TRBJ1-1; 7 bases map to TRBD1. Germline V gives CDR1 GTSNPN, CDR2 SVGIG (reference sequence). V lost 3 bases, J lost 5 bases, and 9 bases stayed unmatched. The CDR3 consists of 14 residues. CDR3 bases: TGTGCCTGGAGAGGGGGGACAGTTGGGACTGAAGCTTTCTTT. Residues: CAWRGGTVGTEAFF.

This chain links TRBV19 with TRBJ1-5, with TRBD1 identical over 7 bases. V shed 1 base and J 0 bases; nucleotides not matched to a gene: 9. The length of the CDR3 is 18 residues. Germline CDR1 is LNHDA and CDR2 is SQIVND (reference sequence). The CDR3 reads CASSIGRGGFNSNQPQHF. CDR3 DNA sequence: TGTGCCAGTAGTATAGGGAGAGGGGGCTTCAATAGCAATCAGCCCCAGCATTTT.

The chain couples TRBV5-1 to TRBJ2-2; TRBD2 agrees at 8 bases. The CDR3 totals 15 residues. CDR1 and CDR2 (germline): SGHRS, YFSETQ. The V segment lost 0 bases and the J segment 5 bases; nucleotides outside the gene matches: 3. CDR3 in DNA: TGCGCCAGCAGCTTGGGGCCTAGCGGGACCGGGGAGCTGTTTTTT. Translating gives CASSLGPSGTGELFF.

The chain links TRBV19 to TRBJ2-6, with D unclear. With 6 bases removed from V and 0 bases from J, the gap between germline ends came to 3 bases. There are 13 residues in the CDR3. Germline lookup yields CDR1 LNHDA and CDR2 SQIVND (reference sequence). The CDR3 sequence: CASRASGANVLTF. CDR3 nucleotide sequence: TGTGCCAGTAGGGCCTCTGGGGCCAACGTCCTGACTTTC. Full variable domain (rest looked up from reference TRBV19 and TRBJ2-6): DGGITQSPKYLFRKEGQNVTLSCEQNLNHDAMYWYRQDPGQGLRLIYYSQIVNDFQKGDIAEGYSVSREKKESFPLTVTSAQKNPTAFYLCASRASGANVLTFGAGSRLTVL.

This clone came up a few times. This chain connects TRBV9 to TRBJ1-6; D possibly corresponds to TRBD1 (5 bases). Germline V gene data show CDR1 as SGDLS and CDR2 as YYNGEE. The CDR3 contains 15 residues. V was cut by 2 bases and J by 7 bases, with 13 bases left in between. CDR3 region: CASSVTTAQNSPLHF. Here the CDR3 DNA reads TGTGCCAGCAGCGTGACGACAGCCCAGAATTCACCCCTCCACTTT.

The V call is TRBV29-1, the J call TRBJ1-1; D is undetermined. Per germline, CDR1 SQVTM and CDR2 ANQGSEA. There are 9 residues in the CDR3. V lost 6 bases to trimming and J lost 7 bases, with 6 bases between them. For the CDR3, the DNA is TGCAGCGTGCCCGGTGAAGCTTTCTTT. Protein: CSVPGEAFF.

V gene TRBV29-1 combines with J gene TRBJ1-5; D is perhaps TRBD1 (6 bases). The CDR3 is 14 residues long. The germline V and J ends were trimmed by 7 bases and 7 bases, with 20 bases remaining between them. Germline CDR1 is SQVTM and CDR2 is ANQGSEA. CDR3 DNA: TGCAGCGCCGGGGAGGGGGTCTTAGGGCAGCCCCAGCATTTT. Its translation is CSAGEGVLGQPQHF.

In this sample, this clone turned up once. The chain uses TRBV7-2 and TRBJ2-7, with 9 bases fitting TRBD1. Losses at the gene ends were 1 base for V and 0 bases for J; bases not matched to a gene: 4. The CDR3 totals 16 residues. Germline CDR1 and CDR2: SGHTA and FQGNSA. The CDR3 here is CASSLGDRGTSYEQYF. Here the CDR3 DNA reads TGTGCCAGCAGCTTAGGAGACAGGGGGACCTCCTACGAGCAGTACTTC. The whole variable domain, remainder taken from reference TRBV7-2 and TRBJ2-7, is GAGVSQSPSNKVTEKGKDVELRCDPISGHTALYWYRQSLGQGLEFLIYFQGNSAPDKSGLPSDRFSAERTGGSVSTLTIQRTQQEDSAVYLCASSLGDRGTSYEQYFGPGTRLTVT.

This chain links TRBV9 with TRBJ1-4, with TRBD1 matching 7 bases. V was clipped by 0 bases and J by 8 bases; unmatched bases: 7. CDR3 length equals 15 residues. Germline V gene sequence: CDR1 SGDLS, CDR2 YYNGEE. Here the CDR3 DNA reads TGTGCCAGCAGCGTAGATGGGACAGACCCCGAAAAACTGTTTTTT. This translates into CASSVDGTDPEKLFF.

V usage is TRBV12-5 and J usage is TRBJ2-2, with 12 positions matching TRBD2. Germline V CDR1 and CDR2: LGHNT, FRNRAP. The V and J ends lost 1 base and 5 bases, in that order; junction bases with no gene match: 2. The CDR3 has 16 amino acids. The CDR3 region is CASGLALAGGTGELFF. The CDR3 DNA reads as TGTGCTAGTGGTTTGGCCCTAGCGGGAGGGACCGGGGAGCTGTTTTTT.

The V call is TRBV18, the J call TRBJ2-7; 15 bases are a match to TRBD2. Germline V gene data show CDR1 as KGHSH and CDR2 as LQKENI. CDR3 size: 16 residues. With 3 bases clipped from V and 3 bases from J, the junction kept 3 bases outside the gene matches. CDR3 sequence reads: CASSPPGLAGGYEQYF. The CDR3 DNA follows: TGTGCCAGCTCACCTCCGGGACTAGCGGGAGGCTACGAGCAGTACTTC.

V usage is TRBV10-1 and J usage is TRBJ2-3; the match to TRBD1 covers 9 bases. The J segment lost 10 bases and the V segment lost 5 bases, leaving 7 bases of the junction unmatched. The germline V gene has CDR1 WNHNN and CDR2 SYGVQD (reference sequence). This CDR3 region has 13 residues. The chain's CDR3 is CASSPGQGTPQYF. CDR3 coding DNA: TGCGCCAGCAGTCCAGGACAGGGGACCCCGCAGTATTTT.

The rearrangement joins TRBV29-1 to TRBJ1-2, with 9 bases fitting TRBD1. The CDR3 loop spans 13 amino acids. Losses at the gene ends were 6 bases for V and 8 bases for J; bases not matched to a gene: 10. CDR1 and CDR2 (germline): SQVTM, ANQGSEA. The DNA for the CDR3 is TGCAGCGTCCCCCGGGACAGGGAGGAGGGCTACACCTTC. Translated, it gives CSVPRDREEGYTF.

V and J are TRBV4-2 and TRBJ2-2, with D possibly matching TRBD2 (6 bases). Trimming cost V 1 base and J 7 bases, with 13 bases left between them. CDR1 and CDR2 from the germline V gene are LGHNA and YNFKEQ. There are 15 residues in the CDR3. The CDR3 region has the DNA TGTGCCAGCAGCCAAGTCTGGCCGACTAGCGGGGAGCTGTTTTTT. As protein: CASSQVWPTSGELFF.

J is TRBJ2-3 and V is TRBV18; D ambiguous. The CDR3 is made up of 14 amino acids. Germline CDR1 reads KGHSH; CDR2 reads LQKENI. V gave up 2 bases and J gave up 2 bases, with 8 bases separating them. The CDR3 DNA follows: TGTGCCAGCTCACCATTCGACTCCACAGATACGCAGTATTTT. This sequence encodes CASSPFDSTDTQYF.

The chain links TRBV5-1 to TRBJ2-5; D remains unclear. This CDR3 comprises 11 residues. Trimming stripped 6 bases from V and 2 bases from J, with 5 bases between. The germline gives CDR1 SGHRS, CDR2 YFSETQ. This CDR3 reads CASTLQETQYF. The CDR3, as DNA: TGCGCCAGCACCCTACAAGAGACCCAGTACTTC.

This clone was found a few times. V is TRBV19 and J is TRBJ2-1; D unclear. Germline values: CDR1 LNHDA, CDR2 SQIVND (reference sequence). This CDR3 spans 12 amino acids. V was pared by 4 bases and J by 4 bases, with 5 bases between. Here the CDR3 reads CASSKGYNEQFF. The CDR3 bases are TGTGCCAGTAGTAAAGGGTACAATGAGCAGTTCTTC.

This chain uses TRBV11-2 with TRBJ2-5; D is perhaps TRBD2 (5 bases). Trimming removed 1 base from V and 5 bases from J, with 11 bases in between. The germline gives CDR1 SGHAT, CDR2 FQNNGV. This CDR3 has 14 residues. CDR3 nucleotide sequence: TGTGCCAGCAGCTTAGCTGCTAGCAGGGAGACCCAGTACTTC. It is translated as CASSLAASRETQYF.

The V call is TRBV30, the J call TRBJ1-2; 7 bases agree with TRBD1. CDR3 length: 13 amino acids. Trimming removed 2 bases from V and 4 bases from J; junction bases left unmatched: 4. Germline V gene sequence: CDR1 GTSNPN, CDR2 SVGIG (reference sequence). Here the CDR3 reads CAWSRDRPYGYTF. The CDR3 region has the DNA TGTGCCTGGAGTAGGGACAGACCCTATGGCTACACCTTC. The variable domain in full, completed from reference TRBV30 and TRBJ1-2, reads SQTIHQWPATLVQPVGSPLSLECTVEGTSNPNLYWYRQAAGRGLQLLFYSVGIGQISSEVPQNLSASRPQDRQFILSSKKLLLSDSGFYLCAWSRDRPYGYTFGSGTRLTVV.

The rearrangement joins TRBV6-4 to TRBJ2-1, with 14 bases matching TRBD2. Germline lookup yields CDR1 MRHNA and CDR2 SNTAGT. V shed 6 bases, J shed 4 bases, and the junction held 5 bases outside the gene matches. This CDR3 contains 16 residues. This CDR3 is CASSSGLAGGYNEQFF. CDR3 coding DNA: TGTGCCAGCAGCAGCGGACTAGCGGGAGGATACAATGAGCAGTTCTTC.